Below, 31 T cell receptor beta chains from the same sample are listed, as sequenced in a study of blood T cell repertoires in COVID-19. The table came from immunoSEQ multiplex PCR; TCRdb's copy has only in-frame clones and leaves some out. The table includes 450,000 to 600,000 clones, roughly 87% detected once. Sequences were obtained from PBMCs or T cells enriched from blood (not recorded which). Every receptor here comes from a woman in her late teens or twenties who had recovered from COVID-19.

The genes are TRBV29-1 and TRBJ1-5; 7 positions agree with TRBD1. V lost 4 bases and J lost 4; bases outside the gene matches: 7. Germline-derived CDR1 and CDR2 are SQVTM and ANQGSEA. CDR3 length: 14 amino acids. The CDR3 DNA is TGCAGCGTTGCTACAGGGGTGGAAAATCAGCCCCAGCATTTT. Translation: CSVATGVENQPQHF. Together with reference TRBV29-1 and TRBJ1-5, the CDR3 gives the full variable domain: SAVISQKPSRDICQRGTSLTIQCQVDSQVTMMFWYRQQPGQSLTLIATANQGSEATYESGFVIDKFPISRPNLTFSTLTVSNMSPEDSSIYLCSVATGVENQPQHFGDGTRLSIL.

The genes are TRBV5-8 and TRBJ1-1; D gene uncertain. Germline assignment: CDR1 SGHTS and CDR2 YDEGEE. Trimming took 4 bases from V and 6 from J, leaving 16 bases between them. There are 14 residues in the CDR3. The CDR3 DNA reads as TGTGCCAGCAGCATACGTAGGCGGTTTGCTGAAGCTTTCTTT. Its translation: CASSIRRRFAEAFF.

The rearrangement joins TRBV5-1 to TRBJ1-1, with 8 bases that match TRBD1. The trim removed 0 bases at V and 0 bases at J, leaving 7 bases unmatched. The CDR3 extends over 17 amino acids. In germline, CDR1 is SGHRS, CDR2 YFSETQ. This CDR3 reads CASSLGTGTPLNTEAFF. CDR3 sequence (DNA): TGCGCCAGCAGCTTGGGGACAGGGACTCCCTTGAACACTGAAGCTTTCTTT.

The genes are TRBV25-1 and TRBJ1-1, with a possible D match to TRBD1 (5 bases). CDR1 and CDR2 (germline): MGHDK, SYGVNS. This CDR3 contains 12 residues. V was shortened by 10 bases and J by 3 bases, with 12 bases between the two germline ends. The CDR3 bases are TGTGCCACGCCCTTAGGGGACACTGAAGCTTTCTTT. Translating it yields CATPLGDTEAFF.

The DNA for the CDR3 is TGCGCCAGCAGCCTACCTCCTGAGGCCGGATTAAACACCGGGGAGCTGTTTTTT. Translated: CASSLPPEAGLNTGELFF. The chain uses TRBV5-1 and TRBJ2-2, with D uncertain. The CDR3 spans 18 residues. V gave up 4 bases and J gave up 2 bases, with 21 bases separating them. The germline V gene encodes CDR1 SGHRS and CDR2 YFSETQ.

This clone was seen only once. V and J are TRBV10-3 and TRBJ1-2; D remains ambiguous. The CDR3 sequence is 12 residues long. Looked up from germline, CDR1 is ENHRY and CDR2 is SYGVKD. The germline V and J ends were trimmed by 0 bases and 13 bases, with 12 bases remaining between them. CDR3 nucleotides: TGTGCCATCAGTGAGTCTGGGCAGGTTGCCACCTTC. Its protein is CAISESGQVATF.

The chain couples TRBV5-1 to TRBJ2-3; the match to TRBD2 covers 12 bases. The CDR3 consists of 17 residues. Germline V gene sequence: CDR1 SGHRS, CDR2 YFSETQ. Germline trimming cut 1 base from V and 7 bases from J; bases unmatched to any gene: 10. DNA of the CDR3: TGCGCCAGCAGCTTGTCGCCACTAGCGGGGGGTGGGAATACGCAGTATTTT. Protein product: CASSLSPLAGGGNTQYF.

The CDR3 region is CASSLVPGSGGSYEQYF. CDR3 nucleotides: TGTGCCAGCAGCTTAGTCCCCGGTAGCGGGGGGTCCTACGAGCAGTACTTC. The rearrangement uses TRBV7-2 and TRBJ2-7; 10 bases are a match to TRBD2. The CDR3 sequence is 17 residues long. Looked up from germline, CDR1 is SGHTA and CDR2 is FQGNSA. With 1 base clipped from V and 1 base from J, the junction kept 7 bases outside the gene matches.

The V call is TRBV4-1, the J call TRBJ2-4, with TRBD2 as a possible D gene (5 bases). Trimming took off 2 bases at V and 3 bases at J, with 11 bases between the two ends. Germline values: CDR1 MGHRA, CDR2 YSYEKL. The CDR3 length is 15 residues. This CDR3 reads CASSQPTRNKNIQYF. The CDR3 DNA sequence: TGCGCCAGCAGCCAACCAACTAGAAACAAAAACATTCAGTACTTC.

The chain couples TRBV7-8 to TRBJ2-5, with 7 bases aligning to TRBD2. The V segment lost 5 bases and the J segment 3 bases; nucleotides outside the gene matches: 12. The CDR3 extends over 16 amino acids. Germline-derived CDR1 and CDR2 are SGHVS and FQNEAQ. The chain's CDR3 is CASSPQRTRGKETQYF. In DNA form, the CDR3 reads TGTGCCAGCAGCCCCCAGAGGACTAGGGGCAAAGAGACCCAGTACTTC.

The DNA for the CDR3 is TGTGCCAGCACCCGCTGGGGCAGGCCTTATGGCTACACCTTC. Its protein is CASTRWGRPYGYTF. The chain is built from TRBV13 and TRBJ1-2; perhaps TRBD1 as D (5 bases). Trimming cost V 7 bases and J 5 bases, with 17 bases left between them. CDR3 size: 14 residues. Per the germline V gene, CDR1 is PRHDT and CDR2 is FYEKMQ (reference sequence).

This chain connects TRBV30 to TRBJ1-3, with a tentative D call TRBD1 (6 bases). With 3 bases removed from V and 1 base from J, the gap between germline ends came to 7 bases. Germline V gene data show CDR1 as GTSNPN and CDR2 as SVGIG (reference sequence). This CDR3 spans 13 amino acids. CDR3 protein: CAWRQGSGNTIYF. The CDR3 DNA reads as TGTGCCTGGAGACAGGGATCTGGAAACACCATATATTTT.

V gene TRBV5-5 combines with J gene TRBJ1-1; 8 bases align to TRBD1. The CDR3 is 17 amino acids. Germline CDR1 reads SGHKS; CDR2 reads YYEKEE (reference sequence). The V and J ends lost 4 bases and 4 bases, in that order; junction bases with no gene match: 15. The CDR3 region has the DNA TGTGCCAGCAGCCCTCGCGCAGGGGGCGAGGTAGGCACTGAAGCTTTCTTT. This gives the protein CASSPRAGGEVGTEAFF. Based on the CDR3 plus reference TRBV5-5 and TRBJ1-1, the full variable domain is DAGVTQSPTHLIKTRGQQVTLRCSPISGHKSVSWYQQVLGQGPQFIFQYYEKEERGRGNFPDRFSARQFPNYSSELNVNALLLGDSALYLCASSPRAGGEVGTEAFFGQGTRLTVV.

This chain connects TRBV4-1 to TRBJ1-3, with D possibly TRBD1 on 5 matching bases. V was trimmed by 3 bases and J by 0 bases, leaving 9 bases between them. The CDR3 loop spans 15 amino acids. Germline V gene sequence: CDR1 MGHRA, CDR2 YSYEKL. CDR3: CASSQLTDSGNTIYF. CDR3 sequence (DNA): TGCGCCAGCAGCCAGCTGACAGACTCTGGAAACACCATATATTTT.

The chain uses TRBV5-5 and TRBJ1-1, with 10 nucleotides matching TRBD1. The length of the CDR3 is 16 residues. Germline V lookup: CDR1 SGHKS, CDR2 YYEKEE (reference sequence). V shed 2 bases and J 3 bases; nucleotides not matched to a gene: 7. The DNA for the CDR3 is TGTGCCAGCAGCTTTAGGGACAGGGGCACTGACACTGAAGCTTTCTTT. This gives the protein CASSFRDRGTDTEAFF.

The chain uses TRBV5-1 and TRBJ2-5, with D maybe TRBD1 (5 bases). V was shortened by 3 bases and J by 5 bases, with 14 bases between the two germline ends. The CDR3 runs 14 residues. Germline values: CDR1 SGHRS, CDR2 YFSETQ. The CDR3 loop reads CASSWSRVEETQYF. CDR3 in DNA: TGCGCCAGCAGCTGGAGCAGGGTAGAGGAGACCCAGTACTTC.

CDR3: CASRRDSIDTQYF. The CDR3 DNA is TGTGCCAGCAGGAGGGACAGTATTGATACGCAGTATTTT. V is TRBV6-5 and J is TRBJ2-3, with 7 bases identical to TRBD1. The CDR3 is 13 residues long. V lost 6 bases, J lost 6 bases, and 6 bases stayed unmatched. Germline V gene sequence: CDR1 MNHEY, CDR2 SVGAGI.

This clone was observed a single time. The rearrangement joins TRBV3-1 (or the pseudogene TRBV3-2) to TRBJ1-2; D might be TRBD1 (6 bases). Germline V CDR1 and CDR2: LGHDT, YNNKEL (reference sequence). The CDR3 contains 16 residues. V dropped 0 bases and J dropped 8 bases, with 19 bases sitting between them. The DNA for the CDR3 is TGTGCCAGCAGCCAAGATGGTACAGGGTTAGTGGGCGGCTACACCTTC. Translated, it gives CASSQDGTGLVGGYTF.

The chain has TRBV28 and TRBJ1-5; no clear D gene. The CDR3 has 15 residues. V lost 3 bases and J lost 1, with 10 bases in between. Germline assignment: CDR1 MDHEN and CDR2 SYDVKM. CDR3 residues: CASSFWLRSNQPQHF. The CDR3 DNA follows: TGTGCCAGCAGTTTTTGGTTGAGAAGCAATCAGCCCCAGCATTTT.

This clone occurred a few times. The rearrangement links TRBV11-1 to TRBJ1-1; TRBD1 is a possible D gene (5 bases). Germline loops: CDR1 SGHAT, CDR2 FQDESV (reference sequence). With 1 base removed from V and 11 bases from J, the gap between germline ends came to 14 bases. The CDR3 is made up of 13 amino acids. The CDR3 DNA sequence: TGTGCCAGCAGCTTAGGTGGGGGGGAGAGGGCTTTCTTT. This encodes CASSLGGGERAFF.

V is TRBV29-1 and J is TRBJ2-1, with 9 bases identical to TRBD1. The V segment lost 7 bases and the J segment 4 bases; nucleotides outside the gene matches: 5. Germline lookup yields CDR1 SQVTM and CDR2 ANQGSEA. The CDR3 has 13 residues. The CDR3 sequence is CSARGQGYNEQFF. In DNA, the CDR3 is TGCAGCGCCCGGGGACAGGGATACAATGAGCAGTTCTTC.

CDR3 sequence reads: CATSIRRPGHGSYEQYF. The CDR3 coding sequence is TGTGCCACCAGCATTAGACGACCGGGACACGGATCCTACGAGCAGTACTTC. The chain has TRBV15 and TRBJ2-7; tentatively, D is TRBD1 (6 bases). Germline lookup yields CDR1 LNHNV and CDR2 YYDKDF (reference sequence). V lost 4 bases, J lost 1 base, and 20 bases lay in between. The CDR3 consists of 17 residues.

The rearrangement uses TRBV2 and TRBJ2-2, with D possibly being TRBD2 (7 bases). Germline V CDR1 and CDR2: SNHLY, FYNNEI. This CDR3 region has 17 residues. V lost 4 bases and J 5 bases, leaving 20 bases between the germline ends. The CDR3 DNA reads as TGTGCCAGCAGTGTTCCGGTTTGGGGGGGCGAAACCGGGGAGCTGTTTTTT. Residues: CASSVPVWGGETGELFF. Supplemented by reference TRBV2 and TRBJ2-2, the full variable domain reads EPEVTQTPSHQVTQMGQEVILRCVPISNHLYFYWYRQILGQKVEFLVSFYNNEISEKSEIFDDQFSVERPDGSNFTLKIRSTKLEDSAMYFCASSVPVWGGETGELFFGEGSRLTVL.

This CDR3 reads CASSLERGNQPQHF. DNA of the CDR3: TGTGCCAGCAGCTTGGAAAGGGGAAATCAGCCCCAGCATTTT. The chain joins TRBV7-8 to TRBJ1-5, with D possibly matching TRBD1 (5 bases). This CDR3 region has 14 residues. Deletions cut 3 bases from V and 4 bases from J, with 10 bases between. Germline CDR1 SGHVS, CDR2 FQNEAQ.

CDR3 loop: CALRGPLDSYEQYF. The DNA of the CDR3 is TGTGCCCTTAGGGGCCCTTTAGACTCCTACGAGCAGTACTTC. The rearrangement joins TRBV7-2 to TRBJ2-7; perhaps TRBD1 as D (5 bases). The CDR3 runs 14 residues. Trimming removed 11 bases at V and 0 bases at J, with 17 bases between. Germline V lookup: CDR1 SGHTA, CDR2 FQGNSA.

The chain employs TRBV27 and TRBJ2-1; TRBD1 matches at 7 bases. Per germline, CDR1 MNHEY and CDR2 SMNVEV (reference sequence). Trimming at V came to 8 bases and at J to 6 bases, leaving 13 bases not matched to a gene. The CDR3 sequence is 15 residues long. The CDR3, as DNA: TGTGCCAGCTCCCTTCGCCCCCCAGGGGGCAATGAGCAGTTCTTC. It translates to CASSLRPPGGNEQFF.

This chain links TRBV5-4 with TRBJ2-3; tentative D call: TRBD1 (5 bases). CDR1 is SGHNT and CDR2 is YYREEE in the germline V gene (reference sequence). Trimming stripped 4 bases from V and 2 bases from J, with 20 bases between. The CDR3 is 17 residues long. CDR3 coding DNA: TGTGCCAGCAGCGCCAGCCTCGGTGTACAGGCCACAGATACGCAGTATTTT. This codes for CASSASLGVQATDTQYF.

This clone occurred a few times. The V and J genes are TRBV7-8 and TRBJ1-1; D unclear. The V gene lost 2 bases and the J gene lost 0 bases, with 13 bases spanning the gap. The CDR3 runs to 16 residues. Germline CDR1 SGHVS, CDR2 FQNEAQ. The CDR3 region is CASSLLAGHMNTEAFF. CDR3 sequence (DNA): TGTGCCAGCAGCTTATTGGCAGGCCATATGAACACTGAAGCTTTCTTT. The full variable domain, its missing parts supplied by reference TRBV7-8 and TRBJ1-1, is GAGVSQSPRYKVAKRGQDVALRCDPISGHVSLFWYQQALGQGPEFLTYFQNEAQLDKSGLPSDRFFAERPEGSVSTLKIQRTQQEDSAVYLCASSLLAGHMNTEAFFGQGTRLTVV.

This clone is a singleton in its sample. The chain employs TRBV30 and TRBJ1-3; 8 bases line up with TRBD1. V gave up 2 bases and J gave up 4 bases; unmatched junction bases: 4. The germline CDR1 and CDR2 sequences are GTSNPN and SVGIG (reference sequence). The CDR3 extends over 14 amino acids. CDR3 sequence: CAWSRTGTGNTIYF. CDR3 sequence (DNA): TGTGCCTGGAGTCGGACAGGGACCGGAAACACCATATATTTT.

The J gene is TRBJ1-6, the V gene TRBV15; the D is unclear. The CDR3 sequence is 14 residues long. V lost 5 bases to trimming and J lost 5 bases, with 10 bases between them. CDR1 is LNHNV and CDR2 is YYDKDF in the germline V gene (reference sequence). The chain's CDR3 is CATSLRRDNSPLHF. The CDR3 DNA sequence: TGTGCCACCAGCCTTCGACGGGATAATTCACCCCTCCACTTT.

The table lists this clone with a count of one. The CDR3 DNA sequence: TGTGCCAGCAATAGTAATTCACCCCTCCACTTT. Its translation: CASNSNSPLHF. The gene calls are TRBV6-5 and TRBJ1-6; D is ambiguous. Germline CDR1 and CDR2: MNHEY and SVGAGI. The V gene lost 7 bases and the J gene lost 6 bases, with 4 bases spanning the gap. The CDR3 is made up of 11 amino acids.